This T cell receptor (beta chain) was recovered during a study of blood T cell repertoires in COVID-19. Study summary: The origin of the acute and convalescent COVID-19 samples was the United States, Italy and Spain. PBMCs, B-cell-depleted T cells, or T cells provided the cDNA or gDNA that made up the material.

The ends were cut back, 1 base at V and 10 bases at J, with 9 bases in the middle. The CDR3 totals 12 residues. The V gene's germline CDR1 is SGHVS and CDR2 FQNEAQ. A single count supports this clone. Original handling: The assay estimated nucleated cells by amplifying reference gene primers. Repertoires were generated with immunoSEQ multiplex PCR, while TCRdb's copy carries only in-frame clones and drops some. V and J calls and clone size follow that table, whereas D and trimming were derived from the DNA. The profile shows roughly 76,000 clones, around 88% of them singletons. Sequenced material: peripheral blood. The rearrangement uses TRBV7-8 and TRBJ2-3; a weak D match, TRBD1 (6 bases). The sequence came from a man aged 30 to 45 with acute or convalescent COVID-19. The CDR3 DNA reads TGTGCCAGCAGCTTAGAGTACAGGGCGCAGTATTTT. As protein: CASSLEYRAQYF.